This T cell receptor beta chain was captured by sequencing in a study of monozygotic twins with inflammatory bowel disease (dated by TCRdb to the late 2010s). General notes on the study: The full study comprised 28 monozygotic twin pairs: nine German pairs (four IBD-concordant, five IBD-discordant) and 19 IBD-discordant Danish pairs. Each individual had, on average, about 151 000 unique TCRalpha sequences and 181 000 unique TCRbeta sequences available for analysis. The search for disease-associated traits relied mainly on comparing IBD patients with their genetically identical healthy co-twins within discordant pairs. On the study overall, not on this receptor specifically: Because patients received different immunosuppressive treatments, the repertoires may have picked up extra background noise and variability between individuals. A decrease in TCRbeta repertoire diversity, as measured by inverse Simpson index, was observed in IBD patients compared with their healthy co-twins. The results gave no support for a single strong signal or clonotype linked to IBD. No difference in repertoire similarity was observed between concordant and discordant twins, possibly owing to limited statistical power. IBD patients shared fewer clonotypes with other individuals than healthy twins did, most markedly in patients showing signs of disease activity. Different T cell subtypes could not be distinguished in the analysis.

From each donor, a roughly 2.5 ml peripheral blood sample was drawn into PAXgene tubes and stored at -80 degrees C. Without T cell sorting, total RNA was isolated from whole blood using the PAXgene blood miRNA kit on an automated QIAcube. Peripheral blood from monozygotic twin pairs who were concordant or discordant for inflammatory bowel disease underwent deep TCRalpha and TCRbeta repertoire profiling using unique molecular barcoding. Smoking habits were recorded for all twin pairs, and individuals were classified as current, former or never smokers. Reading the germline V gene (reference sequence) gives CDR1 DFQATT and CDR2 SNEGSKA. The CDR3, cysteine through phenylalanine, is 16 amino acids long. No DNA sequence is on record. Details on this clonotype: The target of this receptor is not known.

Library creation used 5' RACE. Preparation of each TCR library used approximately 3,500 ng of total RNA. For each sample, cDNA synthesis was carried out in eight separate reactions using SMARTScribe reverse transcriptase. During cDNA synthesis, template switching was used to introduce unique molecular identifiers that contained a 6-nucleotide sample barcode. TCRalpha and TCRbeta cDNA was amplified in two nested PCRs of around 15 and 10 cycles, and bead purification was carried out after each PCR. Before amplification, the cDNA was both treated with uracil DNA-glycosylase and purified with the QIAquick PCR purification kit. The second PCR was the step at which Illumina TruSeq-compatible adapters and sample-specific barcodes were added. TapeStation and Qubit were used to check library quality and concentration, and around 5 ng of each library went into the pool. Pooled libraries were sequenced on an Illumina HiSeq2500 single-index Rapid Run with 2 x 100 bp reads and custom sequencing primers. Processing in the source paper ran as follows. PCR and sequencing errors were corrected by UMI-based consensus assembly using MiGEC version 1.2.6. MiXCR version 2.1.1 handled V(D)J alignment, clonotype assembly and CDR3 extraction. Gene usage, clonotype sharing and MAIT/NKT TCR abundance were normalised by analysing the top 1000, 10 000 and 20 000 clonotypes per sample. After downsampling to 27 000 UMIs, diversity was calculated as the inverse Simpson index using the vegan R package. Paired Mann-Whitney U tests were applied to discordant twin pairs, and Benjamini-Hochberg correction was used for multiple testing. The reads were reprocessed in TCRdb, with one entry per CDR3 protein sequence and no accompanying DNA. The V and J calls here are based on TCRdb, not the publication. The table of this sample itemizes about 300,000 distinct CDR3 sequences. The ten largest account for roughly 5.8% of the sample.

The sequence came from a human donor with ulcerative colitis or Crohn's disease, or a healthy co-twin of an affected twin (not recorded which). Specimen: blood. The rearranged chain carries TRBV20-1 and TRBJ2-2; as DNA is missing, the TRBD1 call by TCRdb cannot be tested. The CDR3 has the sequence CSAREYGGQNTGELFF.